The 17 T cell receptor beta chains below all came from one sample that was sequenced in a study of Ad26.COV2.S vaccination and SARS-CoV-2 variants. Treatment noted: about 20 received Ad26.COV2.S at low or high dose, single or two shots; about 5 received placebo; per-sample allocation not given. Vaccine and placebo recipients were sampled on day 63 after the first injection. Only in-frame clones appear in the TCRdb table, and some are missing; sequencing was by immunoSEQ multiplex PCR. The repertoire has about 350,000 clones, 80% to 90% of them found once; the top ten carry 3.3%. The material was peripheral blood, obtained in a trial of Ad26.COV2.S vaccine versus placebo. The receptors come from a person aged 18-65 years who received the Ad26.COV2.S COVID-19 vaccine or a placebo.

V is TRBV30 and J is TRBJ1-3; no clear D. CDR1 and CDR2 (germline): GTSNPN, SVGIG (reference sequence). With 3 bases removed from V and 0 bases from J, the gap between germline ends came to 12 bases. The CDR3 is 15 residues long. The CDR3 reads CAWRDGFFSGNTIYF. The CDR3 DNA reads TGTGCCTGGAGAGACGGCTTCTTCTCTGGAAACACCATATATTTT.

A single count supports this clone. The chain is built from TRBV7-2 and TRBJ1-2, with 8 bases aligning to TRBD1. Unmatched junction bases numbered 9, after V lost 5 bases and J lost 7 bases. Germline V gene sequence: CDR1 SGHTA, CDR2 FQGNSA. CDR3 length equals 14 residues. The CDR3 loop reads CASSVRQGYVGYTF. The CDR3 nucleotides are TGTGCCAGCAGCGTAAGACAGGGGTATGTTGGCTACACCTTC.

Many counts were recorded for this clone. The rearrangement joins TRBV19 to TRBJ2-7; perhaps TRBD1 as D (6 bases). Germline V CDR1 and CDR2: LNHDA, SQIVND (reference sequence). V lost 5 bases, J lost 5 bases, and 13 bases lay in between. The CDR3 runs to 13 residues. The CDR3 reads CASSSDRFHEQYF. CDR3 bases: TGTGCCAGTAGTTCCGACAGGTTTCACGAGCAGTACTTC.

This clone is a singleton in its sample. V and J are TRBV11-2 and TRBJ2-1; tentatively, D is TRBD2 (6 bases). The germline V and J ends were trimmed by 1 base and 2 bases, with 12 bases remaining between them. Germline CDR1 SGHAT, CDR2 FQNNGV. This CDR3 is built from 16 residues. The CDR3 DNA reads as TGTGCCAGCAGCTTAGTGGGCGGGATGGCCTACAATGAGCAGTTCTTC. Residues: CASSLVGGMAYNEQFF.

The chain joins TRBV3-1 (or the pseudogene TRBV3-2) to TRBJ2-2; 7 nucleotides align to TRBD1. The CDR3 runs 18 residues. Per germline, CDR1 LGHDT and CDR2 YNNKEL (reference sequence). The trim removed 4 bases at V and 0 bases at J, leaving 11 bases unmatched. The CDR3 loop reads CASSPTRRQGTNTGELFF. Here the CDR3 DNA reads TGTGCCAGCAGCCCCACCCGGCGACAGGGTACGAACACCGGGGAGCTGTTTTTT.

CDR3 in DNA: TGTGCCAGCAGTGAAGGGACCGGGACGGACTATGGCTACACCTTC. This sequence encodes CASSEGTGTDYGYTF. V is TRBV6-1 and J is TRBJ1-2; possibly TRBD1 for D (5 bases). V was pared by 1 base and J by 3 bases, with 12 bases between. The germline gives CDR1 MNHNS, CDR2 SASEGT. The CDR3 has 15 amino acids.

The chain links TRBV18 to TRBJ2-3; D is uncertain. Germline V gene sequence: CDR1 KGHSH, CDR2 LQKENI. The V end was cut by 4 bases, the J end by 1 base, with 15 bases between. The CDR3 consists of 16 residues. CDR3 nucleotide sequence: TGTGCCAGCTCACGAGGCCCGGGCCAAGGCACAGATACGCAGTATTTT. This codes for CASSRGPGQGTDTQYF.

This clone appeared a single time. The rearrangement links TRBV18 to TRBJ2-3; the D call may be TRBD1 or TRBD2 (6 bases each). CDR3 length equals 15 residues. The germline V gene has CDR1 KGHSH and CDR2 LQKENI. Trimming left V 1 base short and J 6 bases short, with 14 bases between. In DNA, the CDR3 is TGTGCCAGCTCACCACTACCCGGGGGCGGGGATACGCAGTATTTT. It encodes CASSPLPGGGDTQYF.

The chain recombines TRBV7-2 with TRBJ2-3; 15 nucleotides line up with TRBD2. Trimming at V came to 5 bases and at J to 5 bases, leaving 8 bases not matched to a gene. Germline lookup yields CDR1 SGHTA and CDR2 FQGNSA. The CDR3 extends over 17 amino acids. The CDR3 sequence: CASSKRTSGRAIDTQYF. CDR3 DNA sequence: TGTGCCAGCAGCAAACGGACTAGCGGGAGGGCCATAGATACGCAGTATTTT.

This clone was observed a single time. This chain uses TRBV9 with TRBJ1-4, with unresolved D. The V end was cut by 0 bases, the J end by 4 bases, with 16 bases between. Germline V CDR1 and CDR2: SGDLS, YYNGEE. This CDR3 has 17 amino acids. The CDR3 DNA reads as TGTGCCAGCAGCGTAGGCAGGCAAGTCACCGTTAATGAAAAACTGTTTTTT. Its protein is CASSVGRQVTVNEKLFF.

The chain recombines TRBV6-5 with TRBJ1-2, with D possibly being TRBD1 (6 bases). Germline lookup yields CDR1 MNHEY and CDR2 SVGAGI. The CDR3 runs to 16 residues. V was cut by 0 bases and J by 5 bases, with 16 bases left in between. CDR3 sequence reads: CASSYSSGALGYGYTF. DNA of the CDR3: TGTGCCAGCAGTTACTCTTCGGGGGCGCTCGGGTATGGCTACACCTTC.

V gene TRBV9 combines with J gene TRBJ1-1; TRBD1 might be the D (6 bases). V was shortened by 0 bases and J by 7 bases, with 16 bases between the two germline ends. This CDR3 comprises 15 residues. CDR1 is SGDLS and CDR2 is YYNGEE in the germline V gene. The CDR3 DNA sequence: TGTGCCAGCAGCGTAGGTCTAAGAGGAGGGGGTGAAGCTTTCTTT. Translated: CASSVGLRGGGEAFF. Filled out from reference TRBV9 and TRBJ1-1, the complete variable domain reads DSGVTQTPKHLITATGQRVTLRCSPRSGDLSVYWYQQSLDQGLQFLIQYYNGEERAKGNILERFSAQQFPDLHSELNLSSLELGDSALYFCASSVGLRGGGEAFFGQGTRLTVV.

The chain recombines TRBV7-6 with TRBJ1-4, with D unclear. V gave up 5 bases and J gave up 4 bases, with 14 bases separating them. CDR3 length: 15 amino acids. Looked up from germline, CDR1 is SGHVS and CDR2 is FNYEAQ. The DNA for the CDR3 is TGTGCCAGCAGCCCATCAGCGGGGAATAATGAAAAACTGTTTTTT. Encoded protein: CASSPSAGNNEKLFF.

The chain is built from TRBV5-6 and TRBJ2-7, with D tentatively TRBD1 (5 bases). Per the germline V gene, CDR1 is SGHDT and CDR2 is YYEEEE. This CDR3 has 13 amino acids. V was clipped by 4 bases and J by 6 bases, with 14 bases between them. CDR3 bases: TGTGCCAGCAGCCTAGAGAGAAGGGGCGAGCAGTACTTC. Translation gives CASSLERRGEQYF.

The chain employs TRBV5-1 and TRBJ2-1; 14 positions match TRBD2. V lost 4 bases to trimming and J lost 6 bases; unmatched junction nucleotides: 6. The CDR3 spans 16 residues. CDR1 SGHRS and CDR2 YFSETQ come from the germline V gene. CDR3 DNA: TGCGCCAGCAGCAAACGGACTAGCGGGGGGAGCAATGAGCAGTTCTTC. Protein: CASSKRTSGGSNEQFF.

This clone was observed a few times. The chain combines TRBV4-3 with TRBJ2-4; 7 bases are a match to TRBD1. From germline, CDR1 is LGHNA and CDR2 YSLEER. The CDR3 is made up of 15 amino acids. Trimming took 1 base from V and 7 from J; bases not matched to a gene: 7. The CDR3 bases are TGCGCCAGCAGCCAAGCTCCGGGACAGCGGAACATTCAGTACTTC. Translation gives CASSQAPGQRNIQYF.

The chain recombines TRBV2 with TRBJ1-5; TRBD1 is a possible D gene (6 bases). The CDR3 loop spans 14 amino acids. The V end lost 4 bases, the J end lost 9 bases, and 16 bases lay between the germline ends. Germline V gene data show CDR1 as SNHLY and CDR2 as FYNNEI. The CDR3 loop reads CASSGGAGPGPQHF. As DNA, the CDR3 is TGTGCCAGCAGTGGGGGGGCAGGCCCGGGGCCCCAGCATTTT. The full variable domain, in which reference TRBV2 and TRBJ1-5 provide the parts outside the CDR3, is EPEVTQTPSHQVTQMGQEVILRCVPISNHLYFYWYRQILGQKVEFLVSFYNNEISEKSEIFDDQFSVERPDGSNFTLKIRSTKLEDSAMYFCASSGGAGPGPQHFGDGTRLSIL.